The entry that follows covers one T cell receptor (beta chain) sequence. CDR1 is SGHTA and CDR2 is FQGNSA in the germline V gene. CDR3 length: 15 residues. V gave up 2 bases and J gave up 7 bases, with 17 bases separating them. The data were obtained in a study of blood T cell repertoires in COVID-19. Clones were read by immunoSEQ multiplex PCR, and TCRdb kept only the in-frame ones, dropping some. The sample yields tens of thousands of clones, approximately 86% seen once. J is TRBJ1-1 and V is TRBV7-2, with D possibly being TRBD1 (6 bases). Material: peripheral blood. The clonotype was recovered from a middle-aged man with acute or convalescent COVID-19. The DNA of the CDR3 is TGTGCCAGCAGCTTACGAAGGGGGGGTAGGTTTGAAGCTTTCTTT. This codes for CASSLRRGGRFEAFF.